Ten or more counts support the clone carrying this TCR beta chain. Its antigen is still unknown. This specimen belongs to a study of blood T cells in healthy people across ages. Study results and limitations: Strong correlation was found linking TCR beta diversity to naive T cell percentage.

Then a second PCR, running about 7 to 11 cycles, was carried out with a sample-barcoded 5' primer and a J-beta primer mix. Every cDNA molecule carried a tag from a template-switch adaptor bearing 12 random nucleotides. TCRdb independently ran MiXCR on the 5' RACE reads; one entry per CDR3 protein. The sample comprises 850,000 or so distinct CDR3 sequences, 25% to 30% of which are singletons, and 15% to 20% rests with the top ten. This CDR3 has 11 amino acids. Trimming stripped 3 bases from V and 5 bases from J, with 5 bases between. Sequences were obtained from blood. V gene TRBV12-3 or TRBV12-4 combines with J gene TRBJ2-7, with unresolved D. The TCR originated in a woman of 80 years or more in good health. The CDR3 DNA sequence: TGTGCCAGCAGTTTCCACGACGAGCAGTACTTC. The encoded protein is CASSFHDEQYF.